This T cell receptor (beta chain) was sequenced for a study of T cells in Graves' hyperthyroidism and ophthalmopathy. This CDR3 comprises 17 residues. Deletions cut 3 bases from V and 4 bases from J, with 19 bases between. CDR1 and CDR2 from the germline V gene are WSHSY and SAAADI. Researchers took RNA transcripts and amplified the TCR beta CDR3 regions from them. The TCR CDR3 was amplified in a first-round RT-PCR using the HTBI primer set. Via MiXCR, TCRdb re-called the multiplex PCR reads, giving one row per CDR3 protein. Of under 450,000 distinct CDR3 sequences listed, 15% to 19% are singletons. The material sequenced was blood. This TCR came from a young woman with Graves' hyperthyroidism. This rearrangement joins TRBV10-2 to TRBJ2-1, with a possible D match to TRBD2 (6 bases). CDR3 sequence reads: CASSDPRLVRRYNEQFF. The CDR3 nucleotides read TGCGCCAGCAGTGACCCGAGACTAGTCAGGCGGTACAATGAGCAGTTCTTC.